Below are 25 T cell receptor beta chains sequenced from a single sample in a study of cytomegalovirus exposure and HLA in healthy donors. The PCR contained 60 Vbeta and 13 Jbeta primers. Measured with immunoSEQ multiplex PCR; TCRdb has only the in-frame clones, and not every one. The sample lists approximately 170,000 clones; 65% to 85% were seen once. Sequences were obtained from PBMCs. The origin of the receptors is a man between 45 and 60 years old in good health and CMV-seropositive.

In its sample, this clone was seen once. V is TRBV14 and J is TRBJ2-1; 10 positions match TRBD2. CDR3 length: 17 amino acids. The V and J ends lost 4 bases and 5 bases, in that order; junction bases with no gene match: 11. Germline loops: CDR1 SGHDN, CDR2 FVKESK. The CDR3 reads CASSPFFPSGGHNEQFF. For the CDR3, the DNA is TGTGCCAGCAGCCCCTTCTTTCCTAGCGGGGGCCACAATGAGCAGTTCTTC.

For the CDR3, the DNA is TGCGCCAGCAGCCAAGATTGGCGGGGATACAATGAGCAGTTCTTC. It codes for CASSQDWRGYNEQFF. This chain joins TRBV4-3 and TRBJ2-1, with D maybe TRBD2 (6 bases). Per the germline V gene, CDR1 is LGHNA and CDR2 is YSLEER. V was trimmed by 0 bases and J by 4 bases, leaving 10 bases between them. This CDR3 comprises 15 residues.

This clone was observed once. This sequence joins TRBV6-1 and TRBJ2-7, with 10 bases identical to TRBD1. Germline V gene data show CDR1 as MNHNS and CDR2 as SASEGT. J gave up 2 bases and V 3 bases, and 4 bases lay outside the gene matches. The length of the CDR3 is 15 residues. CDR3 residues: CASSDLGQGTYEQYF. DNA of the CDR3: TGTGCCAGCAGTGATTTGGGACAGGGGACCTACGAGCAGTACTTC.

The chain is built from TRBV11-3 and TRBJ2-2; D is unclear. The germline V gene encodes CDR1 SGHNT and CDR2 YENEEA. Trimming removed 0 bases from V and 5 bases from J, with 7 bases in between. The CDR3 has 14 amino acids. CDR3 DNA: TGTGCCAGCAGCTTAGATGGGCTTACCGGGGAGCTGTTTTTT. Translated: CASSLDGLTGELFF.

The V call is TRBV29-1, the J call TRBJ1-1; D is ambiguous. The length of the CDR3 is 13 residues. The germline gives CDR1 SQVTM, CDR2 ANQGSEA. V lost 8 bases to trimming and J lost 3 bases, with 16 bases between them. CDR3 in amino acids: CSSERPLHTEAFF. CDR3 nucleotides: TGCAGCTCCGAAAGGCCACTACACACTGAAGCTTTCTTT. The full variable domain, rest sourced from reference TRBV29-1 and TRBJ1-1, is SAVISQKPSRDICQRGTSLTIQCQVDSQVTMMFWYRQQPGQSLTLIATANQGSEATYESGFVIDKFPISRPNLTFSTLTVSNMSPEDSSIYLCSSERPLHTEAFFGQGTRLTVV.

The chain joins TRBV5-1 to TRBJ2-5, with 12 bases identical to TRBD2. Germline lookup yields CDR1 SGHRS and CDR2 YFSETQ. CDR3 length: 16 amino acids. With 1 base clipped from V and 3 bases from J, the junction kept 4 bases outside the gene matches. The CDR3, as DNA: TGCGCCAGCAGCTTGCAGGCTAGCGGGGGGGAAGAGACCCAGTACTTC. It codes for CASSLQASGGEETQYF.

The V gene is TRBV12-5, the J gene TRBJ1-2; D might be TRBD1 (6 bases). This CDR3 is 17 amino acids long. The germline CDR1 and CDR2 sequences are LGHNT and FRNRAP. The V gene lost 2 bases and the J gene lost 0 bases, with 16 bases spanning the gap. CDR3 in amino acids: CASGLWWGGPPNYGYTF. The CDR3, as DNA: TGTGCTAGTGGTTTGTGGTGGGGGGGGCCTCCTAACTATGGCTACACCTTC.

The chain carries TRBV28 and TRBJ1-1, with unresolved D. Trimming took 5 bases from V and 6 from J, leaving 13 bases between them. The CDR3 extends over 13 amino acids. Germline V CDR1 and CDR2: MDHEN, SYDVKM. In DNA, the CDR3 is TGTGCCAGCAGTCCCCCGGAACGGGCTGAAGCTTTCTTT. Translating gives CASSPPERAEAFF.

CDR3 coding DNA: TGTGCCAGCAGCTCAACTAGCGGGAGATTGGGAAATGAGCAGTTCTTC. The encoded protein is CASSSTSGRLGNEQFF. V gene TRBV11-2 combines with J gene TRBJ2-1; TRBD2 matches 11 bases. Germline trimming cut 4 bases from V and 7 bases from J; bases unmatched to any gene: 9. In germline, CDR1 is SGHAT, CDR2 FQNNGV. The CDR3 length is 16 residues. Full variable domain (outside the CDR3, taken from reference TRBV11-2 and TRBJ2-1): EAGVAQSPRYKIIEKRQSVAFWCNPISGHATLYWYQQILGQGPKLLIQFQNNGVVDDSQLPKDRFSAERLKGVDSTLKIQPAKLEDSAVYLCASSSTSGRLGNEQFFGPGTRLTVL.

The rearrangement uses TRBV11-3 and TRBJ2-2; 7 nucleotides align to TRBD2. This CDR3 contains 16 residues. CDR1 is SGHNT and CDR2 is YENEEA in the germline V gene. J lost 4 bases, V lost 4 bases, and 9 bases had no gene match. The CDR3 DNA sequence: TGTGCCAGCAGCTCTCCGGCTAGCGGTGGCACCGGGGAGCTGTTTTTT. It is translated as CASSSPASGGTGELFF.

This clone was picked up a small number of times. The chain combines TRBV20-1 with TRBJ2-2; D unclear. CDR1 DFQATT and CDR2 SNEGSKA come from the germline V gene (reference sequence). The length of the CDR3 is 11 residues. Deletions cut 6 bases from V and 6 bases from J, with 8 bases between. In DNA form, the CDR3 reads TGCAGTGCCCAGTATTCCGGGGAGCTGTTTTTT. This translates into CSAQYSGELFF.

The chain carries TRBV6-1 and TRBJ1-2, with D unclear. CDR1 MNHNS and CDR2 SASEGT come from the germline V gene. This CDR3 has 14 amino acids. V gave up 1 base and J gave up 10 bases, with 16 bases separating them. Here the CDR3 DNA reads TGTGCCAGCAGTGAAGGAGGGCCCGACATGGACTACACCTTC. It translates to CASSEGGPDMDYTF.

With respect to this clone: A read error may account for a junction end that differs from germline. The CDR3 nucleotides are TGTGCCAGCAGCGCCCGAGGAGGAGAGGCCCAGTACTTC. Translating it yields CASSARGGEAQYF. V and J are TRBV5-4 and TRBJ2-5; D might be TRBD2 (5 bases). The CDR3 extends over 13 amino acids. The germline gives CDR1 SGHNT, CDR2 YYREEE (reference sequence).

CDR3 in amino acids: CASSWGGTSSYEQYF. The DNA of the CDR3 is TGCGCCAGCAGCTGGGGTGGGACTTCGTCCTACGAGCAGTACTTC. The chain uses TRBV5-1 and TRBJ2-7; possibly TRBD2 for D (6 bases). Germline lookup yields CDR1 SGHRS and CDR2 YFSETQ. This CDR3 has 15 amino acids. V was pared by 3 bases and J by 1 base, with 14 bases between.

The genes are TRBV9 and TRBJ1-2; a possible D gene is TRBD1 (6 bases). This CDR3 is built from 13 residues. Germline-derived CDR1 and CDR2 are SGDLS and YYNGEE. V lost 3 bases to trimming and J lost 4 bases, with 10 bases between them. The CDR3 reads CASSAGGPYGYTF. For the CDR3, the DNA is TGTGCCAGCAGCGCGGGGGGCCCCTATGGCTACACCTTC. The whole variable domain, remainder taken from reference TRBV9 and TRBJ1-2, is DSGVTQTPKHLITATGQRVTLRCSPRSGDLSVYWYQQSLDQGLQFLIQYYNGEERAKGNILERFSAQQFPDLHSELNLSSLELGDSALYFCASSAGGPYGYTFGSGTRLTVV.

The chain links TRBV4-3 to TRBJ2-2; a weak D match, TRBD2 (6 bases). With 2 bases removed from V and 8 bases from J, the gap between germline ends came to 12 bases. Per germline, CDR1 LGHNA and CDR2 YSLEER. The CDR3 spans 14 residues. DNA of the CDR3: TGCGCCAGCAGCCAATACGGGAGTAGAGGGGAGCTGTTTTTT. It specifies CASSQYGSRGELFF.

This clone was recorded a few times. The genes are TRBV19 and TRBJ1-2; 8 bases align to TRBD1. CDR1 and CDR2 from the germline V gene are LNHDA and SQIVND (reference sequence). With 8 bases clipped from V and 4 bases from J, the junction kept 9 bases outside the gene matches. The CDR3 has 14 residues. CDR3 bases: TGTGCCAGTCGAAAGACCGGGACAGGCTATGGCTACACCTTC. Translated: CASRKTGTGYGYTF.

The V and J genes are TRBV5-1 and TRBJ2-1; D not certain. Germline V gene lookup returns CDR1 SGHRS and CDR2 YFSETQ. V gave up 4 bases and J gave up 5 bases, with 10 bases separating them. This CDR3 contains 13 residues. The CDR3 loop reads CASSKDRDNEQFF. CDR3 nucleotide sequence: TGCGCCAGCAGCAAAGACCGGGACAATGAGCAGTTCTTC.

This chain links TRBV7-9 with TRBJ2-7, with 7 nucleotides matching TRBD1. The CDR3 runs to 15 residues. Germline values: CDR1 SEHNR, CDR2 FQNEAQ (reference sequence). With 0 bases clipped from V and 4 bases from J, the junction kept 6 bases outside the gene matches. DNA of the CDR3: TGTGCCAGCAGCTTAGCTCCGGGACAGCAATACGAGCAGTACTTC. Its protein product is CASSLAPGQQYEQYF.

The J gene is TRBJ2-1, the V gene TRBV28, with D perhaps matching TRBD1 (6 bases). Germline CDR1 reads MDHEN; CDR2 reads SYDVKM. The CDR3 is 12 amino acids. Trimming took off 2 bases at V and 7 bases at J, with 6 bases between the two ends. CDR3 residues: CASSLQGNEQFF. CDR3 DNA sequence: TGTGCCAGCAGTTTACAGGGGAATGAGCAGTTCTTC.

This chain connects TRBV6-1 to TRBJ2-2; 7 bases are a match to TRBD1. The V gene end was trimmed by 3 bases and the J gene end by 1 base; junction bases not matched to a gene: 5. This CDR3 has 16 residues. The V gene's germline CDR1 is MNHNS and CDR2 SASEGT. The CDR3 reads CASSDLGGQNTGELFF. Written as DNA, the CDR3 is TGTGCCAGCAGTGACTTAGGGGGCCAGAACACCGGGGAGCTGTTTTTT.

About this clone itself: A read error may produce the germline difference seen at one junction end. The chain employs TRBV4-2 and TRBJ1-2; D ambiguous. Germline assignment: CDR1 LGHNA and CDR2 YNFKEQ. The CDR3 covers 16 residues. The CDR3 DNA reads TGTGCCAGCAGCCAAGATGCGGCCCTCGGCGGCTATGGCTACGCCTTC. Protein sequence: CASSQDAALGGYGYAF.

J is TRBJ1-5 and V is TRBV6-5, with D unclear. The CDR3 contains 14 residues. Germline values: CDR1 MNHEY, CDR2 SVGAGI. V lost 2 bases, J lost 6 bases, and 11 bases lay in between. The CDR3 here is CASSYRDSIQPQHF. DNA for the CDR3: TGTGCCAGCAGTTACCGGGATTCAATTCAGCCCCAGCATTTT.

The chain recombines TRBV29-1 with TRBJ2-6, with 10 bases lining up with TRBD1. This CDR3 is built from 16 residues. The V and J ends lost 8 bases and 1 base, in that order; junction bases with no gene match: 8. Germline CDR1 is SQVTM and CDR2 is ANQGSEA. CDR3 coding DNA: TGCAGCCCGGACAGGGGGGATCGTTCTGGGGCCAACGTCCTGACTTTC. Translated: CSPDRGDRSGANVLTF.

The V and J genes are TRBV5-6 and TRBJ2-7; D gene unclear. Germline assignment: CDR1 SGHDT and CDR2 YYEEEE. The CDR3 covers 13 residues. Trimming shortened V by 2 bases and J by 1 base, and 7 bases separated the two germline ends. The CDR3 loop is CASSFRWSYEQYF. CDR3 in DNA: TGTGCCAGCAGCTTCAGGTGGTCCTACGAGCAGTACTTC.